This T cell receptor (beta chain) was captured in a study of blood T cell repertoires in COVID-19. Overall study: T cells, B-cell-depleted T cells, or PBMCs supplied cDNA or gDNA.

Assay used: immunoSEQ multiplex PCR; TCRdb lists only in-frame clones, some missing. Altogether roughly 150,000 clones are present, 75% to 90% being singletons, with the ten largest covering about 2.5%. Germline CDR1 SGHVS, CDR2 FQNEAQ. The CDR3 runs to 14 residues. V lost 1 base to trimming and J lost 2 bases, with 8 bases between them. The sample comprised peripheral blood. This sequence was found in a woman in her 70s with acute or convalescent COVID-19. The J gene is TRBJ1-1, the V gene TRBV7-8; a possible D gene is TRBD1 (6 bases). The CDR3 nucleotides are TGTGCCAGCAGCTTAGGGGGGCCCAACACTGAAGCTTTCTTT. This encodes CASSLGGPNTEAFF.